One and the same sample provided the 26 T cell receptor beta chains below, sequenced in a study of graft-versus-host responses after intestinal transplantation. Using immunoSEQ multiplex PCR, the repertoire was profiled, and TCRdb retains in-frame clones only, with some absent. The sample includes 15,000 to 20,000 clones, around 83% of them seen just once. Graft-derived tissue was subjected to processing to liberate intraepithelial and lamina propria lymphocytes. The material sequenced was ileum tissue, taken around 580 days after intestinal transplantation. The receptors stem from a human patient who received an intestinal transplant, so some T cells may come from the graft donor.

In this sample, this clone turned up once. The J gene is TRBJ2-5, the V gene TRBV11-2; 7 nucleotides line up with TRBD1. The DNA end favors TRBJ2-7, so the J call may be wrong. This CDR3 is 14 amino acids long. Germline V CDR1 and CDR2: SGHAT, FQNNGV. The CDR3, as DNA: TGTGCCAGCAGCTACACAGGGGCCCGCTACGAGCAGTACTTC. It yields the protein CASSYTGARYEQYF.

CDR3 protein: CASSDPPKGADTQYF. CDR3 DNA sequence: TGCGCCAGCAGTGATCCCCCGAAGGGGGCAGATACGCAGTATTTT. This chain joins TRBV10-2 and TRBJ2-3, with D perhaps TRBD1 (6 bases). CDR3 length equals 15 residues. Germline CDR1 reads WSHSY; CDR2 reads SAAADI. V was clipped by 3 bases and J by 4 bases, with 14 bases between them.

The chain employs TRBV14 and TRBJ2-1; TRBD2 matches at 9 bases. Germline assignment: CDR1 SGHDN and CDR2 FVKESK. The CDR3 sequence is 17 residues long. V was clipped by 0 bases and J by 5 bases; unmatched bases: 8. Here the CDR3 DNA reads TGTGCCAGCAGCCAAGACGACCTAGCGGGGTATAACAATGAGCAGTTCTTC. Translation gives CASSQDDLAGYNNEQFF. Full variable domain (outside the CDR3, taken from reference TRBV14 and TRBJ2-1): EAGVTQFPSHSVIEKGQTVTLRCDPISGHDNLYWYRRVMGKEIKFLLHFVKESKQDESGMPNNRFLAERTGGTYSTLKVQPAELEDSGVYFCASSQDDLAGYNNEQFFGPGTRLTVL.

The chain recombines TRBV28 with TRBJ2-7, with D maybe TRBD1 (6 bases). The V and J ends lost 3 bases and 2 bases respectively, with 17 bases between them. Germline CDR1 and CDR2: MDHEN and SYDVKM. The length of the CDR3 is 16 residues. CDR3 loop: CASSFGVGAGPYEQYF. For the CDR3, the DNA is TGTGCCAGCAGTTTCGGGGTGGGGGCTGGTCCCTACGAGCAGTACTTC.

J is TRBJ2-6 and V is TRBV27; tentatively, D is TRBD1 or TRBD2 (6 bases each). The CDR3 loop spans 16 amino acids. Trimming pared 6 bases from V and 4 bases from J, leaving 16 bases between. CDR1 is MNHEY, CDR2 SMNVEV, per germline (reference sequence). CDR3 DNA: TGTGCCAGCAGCCCCATGGGGGGCTCGGGGGCCAACGTCCTGACTTTC. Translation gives CASSPMGGSGANVLTF.

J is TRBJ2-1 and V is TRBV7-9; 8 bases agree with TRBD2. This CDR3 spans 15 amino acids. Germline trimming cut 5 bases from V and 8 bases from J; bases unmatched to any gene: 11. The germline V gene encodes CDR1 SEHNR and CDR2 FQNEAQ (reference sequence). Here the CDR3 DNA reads TGTGCCAGCAGCCAAACGGGAGGGCCTAGGCATGAGCAGTTCTTC. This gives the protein CASSQTGGPRHEQFF.

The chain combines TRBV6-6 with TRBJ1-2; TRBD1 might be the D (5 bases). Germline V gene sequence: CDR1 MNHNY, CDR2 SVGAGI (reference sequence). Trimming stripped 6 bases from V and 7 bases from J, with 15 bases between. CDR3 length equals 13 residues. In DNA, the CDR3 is TGTGCCAGCAGCTCCATCGGACAACTTGGCTACACCTTC. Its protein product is CASSSIGQLGYTF.

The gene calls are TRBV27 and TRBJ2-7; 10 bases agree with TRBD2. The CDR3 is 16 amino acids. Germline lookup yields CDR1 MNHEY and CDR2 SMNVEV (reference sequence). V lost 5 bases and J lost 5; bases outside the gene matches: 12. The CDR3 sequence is CASSPRPGLARHEQYF. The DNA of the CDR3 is TGTGCCAGCAGTCCTCGGCCGGGACTAGCGAGGCACGAGCAGTACTTC.

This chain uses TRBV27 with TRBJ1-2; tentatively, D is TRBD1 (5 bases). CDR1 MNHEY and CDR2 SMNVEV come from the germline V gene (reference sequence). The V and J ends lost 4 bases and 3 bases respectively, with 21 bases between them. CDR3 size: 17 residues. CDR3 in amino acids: CASSSDSPPDSYYGYTF. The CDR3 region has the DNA TGTGCCAGCAGTTCCGACTCACCACCCGACAGCTACTATGGCTACACCTTC.

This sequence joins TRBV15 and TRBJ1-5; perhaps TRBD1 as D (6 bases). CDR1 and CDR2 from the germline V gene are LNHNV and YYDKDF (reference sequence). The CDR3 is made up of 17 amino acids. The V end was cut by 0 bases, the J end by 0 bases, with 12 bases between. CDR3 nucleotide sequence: TGTGCCACCAGCAGAGATAACAAGGGGGGTAGCAATCAGCCCCAGCATTTT. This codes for CATSRDNKGGSNQPQHF.

CDR3 nucleotide sequence: TGTGCCAGCAGACGGTCAGGGGACGGGGCCAACGTCCTGACTTTC. This gives the protein CASRRSGDGANVLTF. V is TRBV6-5 and J is TRBJ2-6, with D possibly being TRBD1 (6 bases). This CDR3 contains 15 residues. The V end lost 6 bases, the J end lost 4 bases, and 13 bases lay between the germline ends. CDR1 MNHEY and CDR2 SVGAGI come from the germline V gene.

The CDR3 DNA is TGTGCCTGGAGCCCCGGACAGACCCAAGAGACCCAGTACTTC. Amino acids: CAWSPGQTQETQYF. V and J are TRBV30 and TRBJ2-5, with D perhaps TRBD1 (6 bases). CDR3 length: 14 amino acids. V lost 3 bases to trimming and J lost 1 base, with 12 bases between them. Germline V gene data show CDR1 as GTSNPN and CDR2 as SVGIG (reference sequence).

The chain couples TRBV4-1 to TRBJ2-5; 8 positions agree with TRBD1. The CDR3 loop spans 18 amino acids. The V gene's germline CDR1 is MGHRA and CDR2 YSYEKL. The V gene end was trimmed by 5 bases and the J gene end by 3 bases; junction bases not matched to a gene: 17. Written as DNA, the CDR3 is TGCGCCAGCAGCGGATCCGGGACAGGAATCTTTTTTGAAGAGACCCAGTACTTC. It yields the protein CASSGSGTGIFFEETQYF.

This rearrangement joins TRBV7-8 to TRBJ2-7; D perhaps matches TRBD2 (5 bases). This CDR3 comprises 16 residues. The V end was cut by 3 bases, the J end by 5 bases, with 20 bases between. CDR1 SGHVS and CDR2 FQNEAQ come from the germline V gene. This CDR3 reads CASSLRGQYPIDEQYF. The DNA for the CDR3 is TGTGCCAGCAGCTTGAGAGGGCAATACCCGATTGACGAGCAGTACTTC. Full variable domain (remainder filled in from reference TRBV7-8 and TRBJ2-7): GAGVSQSPRYKVAKRGQDVALRCDPISGHVSLFWYQQALGQGPEFLTYFQNEAQLDKSGLPSDRFFAERPEGSVSTLKIQRTQQEDSAVYLCASSLRGQYPIDEQYFGPGTRLTVT.

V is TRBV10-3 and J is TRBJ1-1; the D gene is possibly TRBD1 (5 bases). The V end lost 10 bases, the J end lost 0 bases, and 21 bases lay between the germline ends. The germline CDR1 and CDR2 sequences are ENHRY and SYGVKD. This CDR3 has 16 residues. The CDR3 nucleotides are TGTGCCAGCAAAGATGGAAGCGGGGCGATGAACACTGAAGCTTTCTTT. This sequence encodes CASKDGSGAMNTEAFF.

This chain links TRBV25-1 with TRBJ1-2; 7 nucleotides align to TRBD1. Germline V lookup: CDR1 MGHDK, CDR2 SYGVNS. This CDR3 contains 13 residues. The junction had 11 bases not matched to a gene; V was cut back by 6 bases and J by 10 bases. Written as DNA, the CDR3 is TGTGCCAGCAGCCGACCGGGACAGCGACCCTACACCTTC. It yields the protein CASSRPGQRPYTF.

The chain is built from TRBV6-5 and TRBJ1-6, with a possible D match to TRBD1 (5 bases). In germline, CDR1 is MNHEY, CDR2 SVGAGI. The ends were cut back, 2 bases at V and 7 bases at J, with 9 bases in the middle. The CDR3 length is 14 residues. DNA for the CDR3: TGTGCCAGCAGTTACCACAGGATAAATTCACCCCTCCACTTT. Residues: CASSYHRINSPLHF.

In DNA form, the CDR3 reads TGTGCCAGTGGACAGGGGGCGCGGCCGGGTAATGAAAAACTGTTTTTT. Its translation is CASGQGARPGNEKLFF. The J gene is TRBJ1-4, the V gene TRBV6-6, with 11 bases that match TRBD1. Germline V gene data show CDR1 as MNHNY and CDR2 as SVGAGI (reference sequence). After removal of 9 bases from V and 4 bases from J, the junction contained 10 bases not matched to a gene. The CDR3 covers 16 residues.

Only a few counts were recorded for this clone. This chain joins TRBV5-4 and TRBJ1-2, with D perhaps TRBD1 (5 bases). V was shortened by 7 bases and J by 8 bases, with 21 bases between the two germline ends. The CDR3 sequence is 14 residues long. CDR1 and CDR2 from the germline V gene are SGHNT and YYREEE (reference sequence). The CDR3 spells CASGPGTSLGGYTF. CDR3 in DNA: TGTGCCAGCGGCCCTGGGACCTCCCTGGGAGGCTACACCTTC.

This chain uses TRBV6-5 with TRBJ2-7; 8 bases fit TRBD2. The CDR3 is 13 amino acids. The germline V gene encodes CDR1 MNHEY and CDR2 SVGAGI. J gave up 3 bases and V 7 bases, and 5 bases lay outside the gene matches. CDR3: CASKRGPFYEQYF. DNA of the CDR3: TGTGCCAGCAAGCGGGGGCCATTCTACGAGCAGTACTTC.

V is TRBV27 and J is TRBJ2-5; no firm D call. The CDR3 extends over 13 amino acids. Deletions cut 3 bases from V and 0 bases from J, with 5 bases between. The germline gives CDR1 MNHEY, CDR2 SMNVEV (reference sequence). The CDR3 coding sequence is TGTGCCAGCAGTTTTTCGTACCAAGAGACCCAGTACTTC. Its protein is CASSFSYQETQYF.

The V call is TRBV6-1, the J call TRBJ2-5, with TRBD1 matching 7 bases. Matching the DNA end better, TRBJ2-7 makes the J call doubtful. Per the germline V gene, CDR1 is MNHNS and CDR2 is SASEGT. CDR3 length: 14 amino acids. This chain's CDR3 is CASVSSGTAYEQYF. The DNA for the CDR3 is TGTGCCAGCGTATCCTCCGGGACAGCCTACGAGCAGTACTTC.

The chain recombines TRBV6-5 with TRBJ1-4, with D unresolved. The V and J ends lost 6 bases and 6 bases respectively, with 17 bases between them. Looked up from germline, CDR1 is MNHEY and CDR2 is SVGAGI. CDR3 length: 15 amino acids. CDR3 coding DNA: TGTGCCAGCAGCGAGATCCGGGCGCCCTATGAAAAACTGTTTTTT. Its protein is CASSEIRAPYEKLFF.

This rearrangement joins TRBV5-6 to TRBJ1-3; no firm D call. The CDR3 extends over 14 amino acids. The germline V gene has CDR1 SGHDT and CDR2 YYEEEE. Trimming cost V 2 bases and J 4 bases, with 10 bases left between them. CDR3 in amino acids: CASSFGPGGNTIYF. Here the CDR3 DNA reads TGTGCCAGCAGCTTTGGTCCTGGAGGAAACACCATATATTTT.

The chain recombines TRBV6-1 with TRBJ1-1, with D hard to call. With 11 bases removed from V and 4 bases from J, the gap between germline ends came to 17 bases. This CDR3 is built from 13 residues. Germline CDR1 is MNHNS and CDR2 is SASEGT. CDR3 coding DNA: TGTGCCGCCTGGGCAAATACGGGCACTGAAGCTTTCTTT. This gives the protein CAAWANTGTEAFF.

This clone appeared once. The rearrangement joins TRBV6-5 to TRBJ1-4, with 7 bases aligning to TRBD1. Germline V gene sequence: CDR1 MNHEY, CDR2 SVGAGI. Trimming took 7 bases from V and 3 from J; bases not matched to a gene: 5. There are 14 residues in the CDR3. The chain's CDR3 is CASKPGQSNEKLFF. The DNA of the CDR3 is TGTGCCAGCAAACCGGGACAGTCTAATGAAAAACTGTTTTTT.